This T cell receptor beta chain was sequenced for a study of CXCR3-negative and CXCR3-positive naive CD8 T cells. Study-level findings and limits: Upon cryopreservation, CXCR3 expression partially decreased, and most assays used fresh PBMCs.

A note on this clonotype: No antigen is known for it.

The CDR3 sequence is 14 residues long. From germline, CDR1 is MDHEN and CDR2 SYDVKM. Via 5' RACE with UMI labels, TRB cDNA libraries were prepared. TCRdb re-called the 5' RACE reads; every CDR3 protein appears as one record, without DNA. The sample table includes around 81,000 distinct CDR3 sequences. Sequenced material: naive CXCR3- CD8+ T cells from blood. Indicated subset: CD45RO-CCR7+CD27+CD95- naive CD8+ T cells lacking CXCR3 (TNR3-). This sequence originates from a human donor in good health. Some clones in this sample may be carry-over from other donors' samples. The chain combines TRBV28 with TRBJ2-7; TCRdb picks TRBD1, but there is no DNA to check that call. The CDR3 is CASSPGTGEYEQYF. Combining the CDR3 with reference TRBV28 and TRBJ2-7 gives the whole variable domain DVKVTQSSRYLVKRTGEKVFLECVQDMDHENMFWYRQDPGLGLRLIYFSYDVKMKEKGDIPEGYSVSREKKERFSLILESASTNQTSMYLCASSPGTGEYEQYFGPGTRLTVT.